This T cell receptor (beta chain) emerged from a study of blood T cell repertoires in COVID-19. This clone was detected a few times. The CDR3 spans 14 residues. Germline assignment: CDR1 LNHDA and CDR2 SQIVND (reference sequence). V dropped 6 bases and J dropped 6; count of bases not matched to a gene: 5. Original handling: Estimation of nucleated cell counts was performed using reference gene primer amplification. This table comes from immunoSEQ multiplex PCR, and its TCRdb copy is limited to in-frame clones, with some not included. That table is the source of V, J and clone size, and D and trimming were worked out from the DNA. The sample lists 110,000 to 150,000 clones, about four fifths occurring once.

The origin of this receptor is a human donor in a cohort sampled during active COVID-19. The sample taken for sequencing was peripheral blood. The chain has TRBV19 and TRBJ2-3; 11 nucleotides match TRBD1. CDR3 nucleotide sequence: TGTGCCAGTAGGGACAGGGGGCGGGCGGATACGCAGTATTTT. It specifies CASRDRGRADTQYF.